The 7 T cell receptor beta chains reported below all come from one sample, sequenced in a study of T cell repertoires in cytomegalovirus infection (dated by TCRdb to between 2018 and 2021). This sample was sequenced with an Illumina HiSeq 1500. TCRdb trimmed the raw reads at Q25, called clones with MiXCR and kept productive beta chains. Under each unique CDR3 protein, matching rows form one entry showing the most common genes and DNA. Within this sample are about 600,000 distinct CDR3 sequences, with about 24% of them counted one time only. The top ten clonotypes cover around 7.6% of the sample. Sequencing used CD8+ T cells from PBMCs. These receptor sequences come from a human donor in good health (CMV status not recorded). Some clones in this sample may be carry-over from other donors' samples.

V usage is TRBV4-3 and J usage is TRBJ1-1; D is ambiguous. The CDR3 has 15 residues. The V gene's germline CDR1 is LGHNA and CDR2 YSLEER. Trimming took 0 bases from V and 1 from J, leaving 9 bases between them. This CDR3 is CASSQDRTENTEAFF. CDR3 coding DNA: TGCGCCAGCAGCCAAGACCGGACGGAGAACACTGAAGCTTTCTTT.

The V gene is TRBV20-1, the J gene TRBJ2-7; TRBD2 aligns across 9 bases. Germline V gives CDR1 DFQATT, CDR2 SNEGSKA (reference sequence). The CDR3 has 13 amino acids. The V gene end was trimmed by 2 bases and the J gene end by 6 bases; junction bases not matched to a gene: 5. The CDR3 loop is CSARRRGGAEQYV. DNA for the CDR3: TGCAGTGCTAGACGGCGCGGGGGGGCCGAGCAGTACGTC.

The chain combines TRBV7-9 with TRBJ1-2; 7 nucleotides agree with TRBD1. V shed 5 bases and J 10 bases; nucleotides not matched to a gene: 10. The CDR3 contains 13 residues. Germline lookup yields CDR1 SEHNR and CDR2 FQNEAQ (reference sequence). The CDR3 nucleotides are TGTGCCAGCAGCGCGCCGGGACAGCCGGTCTACACCTTC. Amino acid sequence: CASSAPGQPVYTF.

This clonotype occurred a few times. The chain recombines TRBV28 with TRBJ1-5; 7 nucleotides agree with TRBD1. Unmatched junction bases numbered 15, after V lost 7 bases and J lost 0 bases. CDR1 is MDHEN and CDR2 is SYDVKM in the germline V gene. This CDR3 contains 18 residues. Written as DNA, the CDR3 is TGTGCCAGCACCCTCGACCGGGACAGCCAATATAGCAATCAGCCCCAGCATTTT. It encodes CASTLDRDSQYSNQPQHF.

Only a few counts were recorded for this clonotype. This chain uses TRBV25-1 with TRBJ1-1, with TRBD1 matching over 7 bases. Germline CDR1 reads MGHDK; CDR2 reads SYGVNS. The ends lost 0 bases at V and 5 bases at J; junction bases unmatched: 15. There are 18 residues in the CDR3. This CDR3 reads CASSEYFPGAGGYTEAFF. The DNA for the CDR3 is TGTGCCAGCAGTGAATATTTCCCAGGGGCAGGGGGGTATACTGAAGCTTTCTTT.

The V gene is TRBV10-3, the J gene TRBJ1-3; no firm D call. V shed 7 bases and J shed 0 bases, with 13 bases lying between them. Per the germline V gene, CDR1 is ENHRY and CDR2 is SYGVKD. The CDR3 sequence is 15 residues long. The CDR3 here is CAIIGPGNSGNTIYF. CDR3 in DNA: TGTGCCATCATTGGGCCGGGGAACTCTGGAAACACCATATATTTT.

As for this clonotype: Likely a read error: the CDR3 ends without its conserved phenylalanine or tryptophan. V usage is TRBV28 and J usage is TRBJ2-3; 8 bases agree with TRBD2. This CDR3 contains 14 residues. Germline V gives CDR1 MDHEN, CDR2 SYDVKM. With V trimmed by 10 bases and J by 0 bases, 6 bases remained unmatched. The CDR3 protein is CATREGVSTDTQYL. The CDR3 region has the DNA TGTGCCACCCGGGAGGGAGTCAGCACAGATACGCAGTATCTT.